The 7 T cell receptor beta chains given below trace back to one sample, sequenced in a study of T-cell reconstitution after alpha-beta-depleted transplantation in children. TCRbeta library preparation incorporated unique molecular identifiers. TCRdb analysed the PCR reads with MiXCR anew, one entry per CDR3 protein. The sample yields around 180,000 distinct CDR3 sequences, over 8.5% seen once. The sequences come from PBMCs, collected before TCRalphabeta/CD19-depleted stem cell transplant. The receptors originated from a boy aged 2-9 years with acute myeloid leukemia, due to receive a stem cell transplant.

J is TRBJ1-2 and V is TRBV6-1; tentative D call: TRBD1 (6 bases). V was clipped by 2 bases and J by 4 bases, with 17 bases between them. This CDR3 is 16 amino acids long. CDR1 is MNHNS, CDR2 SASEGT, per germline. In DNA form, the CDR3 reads TGTGCCAGCAGTGAATGGACAGCCAATCTCATCTATGGCTACACCTTC. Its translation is CASSEWTANLIYGYTF.

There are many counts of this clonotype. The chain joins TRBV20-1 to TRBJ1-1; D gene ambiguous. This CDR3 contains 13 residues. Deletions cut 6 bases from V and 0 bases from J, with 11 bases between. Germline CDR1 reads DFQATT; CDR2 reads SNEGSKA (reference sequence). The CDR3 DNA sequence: TGCAGTGCCCGACTAGTAGTGAACACTGAAGCTTTCTTT. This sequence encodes CSARLVVNTEAFF.

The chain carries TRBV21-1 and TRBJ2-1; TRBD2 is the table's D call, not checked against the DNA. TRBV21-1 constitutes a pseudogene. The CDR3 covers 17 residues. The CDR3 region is CASILGLTSGGAGEQFF. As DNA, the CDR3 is TGTGCCAGCATCCTAGGACTGACTAGCGGGGGGGCAGGTGAGCAGTTCTTC.

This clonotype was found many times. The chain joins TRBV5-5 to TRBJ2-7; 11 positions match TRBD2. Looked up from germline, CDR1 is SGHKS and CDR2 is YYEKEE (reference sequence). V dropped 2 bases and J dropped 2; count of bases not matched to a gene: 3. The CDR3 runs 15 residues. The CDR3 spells CASSFSGGGAYEQYF. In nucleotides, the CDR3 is TGTGCCAGCAGCTTTAGCGGGGGGGGCGCCTACGAGCAGTACTTC.

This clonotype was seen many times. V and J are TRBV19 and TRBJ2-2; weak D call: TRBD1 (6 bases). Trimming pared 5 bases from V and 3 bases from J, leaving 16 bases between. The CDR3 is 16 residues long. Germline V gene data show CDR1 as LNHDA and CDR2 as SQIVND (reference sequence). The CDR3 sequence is CASSGILQGYTGELFF. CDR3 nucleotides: TGTGCCAGTAGTGGAATACTACAGGGTTACACCGGGGAGCTGTTTTTT.

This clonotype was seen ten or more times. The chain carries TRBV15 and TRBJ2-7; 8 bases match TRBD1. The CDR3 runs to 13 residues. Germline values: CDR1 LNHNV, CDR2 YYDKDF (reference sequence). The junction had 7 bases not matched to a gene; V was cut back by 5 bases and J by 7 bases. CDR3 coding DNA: TGTGCCACCAGCCGGACAGGGTGGTCAGAGCAGTACTTC. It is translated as CATSRTGWSEQYF.

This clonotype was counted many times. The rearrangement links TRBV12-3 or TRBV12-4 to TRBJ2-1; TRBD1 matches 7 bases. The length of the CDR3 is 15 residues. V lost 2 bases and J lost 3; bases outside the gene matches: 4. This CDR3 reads CASSLTGTVYNEQFF. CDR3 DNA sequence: TGTGCCAGCAGTTTAACCGGGACAGTCTACAATGAGCAGTTCTTC.